These 8 T cell receptor beta chains share one sample of origin, sequenced in a study of T cells after yellow fever vaccination. TCRdb re-called the 5' RACE reads through MiXCR, storing one row per CDR3 protein. This repertoire shows about 160,000 distinct CDR3 sequences, more than 5.5% found once; its top ten account for approximately 2.5%. The specimen was CD4+ T cells sorted from PBMCs, collected about 5 days after the first yellow fever vaccination. Receptor source: a man aged 18 to 29 who received the YFV17D yellow fever vaccine.

This chain joins TRBV28 and TRBJ1-5; 9 nucleotides align to TRBD1. The junction had 9 bases not matched to a gene; V was cut back by 5 bases and J by 7 bases. This CDR3 is 15 amino acids long. CDR1 and CDR2 from the germline V gene are MDHEN and SYDVKM. In nucleotides, the CDR3 is TGTGCCAGCAGTCCGTGGGACAGGGTGGGACAGCCCCAGCATTTT. It translates to CASSPWDRVGQPQHF.

As to this clonotype: This sequence may be a read error, since a much larger clone differs from it by one base. The CDR3 DNA reads as TGTACCAGCAGCTTAGGTTTTGGGGACACTGAAGCTTTCTTT. This codes for CTSSLGFGDTEAFF. The genes are TRBV7-9 and TRBJ1-1; D gene unclear. The CDR3 totals 14 residues. Germline CDR1 and CDR2: SEHNR and FQNEAQ (reference sequence).

In this sample, this clonotype turned up many times. This chain uses TRBV12-3 or TRBV12-4 with TRBJ2-3; 12 bases match TRBD2. V lost 7 bases, J lost 0 bases, and 14 bases stayed unmatched. The CDR3 consists of 19 residues. The CDR3 here is CASKSPRLAGGPSTDTQYF. DNA of the CDR3: TGTGCCAGCAAATCACCCCGGCTAGCGGGGGGGCCTAGCACAGATACGCAGTATTTT.

This clonotype was counted ten times or more. The V call is TRBV9, the J call TRBJ1-5, with 7 bases aligning to TRBD1. Per germline, CDR1 SGDLS and CDR2 YYNGEE. V lost 2 bases to trimming and J lost 3 bases; unmatched junction nucleotides: 5. This CDR3 is built from 15 residues. CDR3 bases: TGTGCCAGCAGCGTGGGGGGACAGCTCAATCAGCCCCAGCATTTT. Translation gives CASSVGGQLNQPQHF.

In this sample, this clonotype turned up a few times. The chain joins TRBV20-1 to TRBJ2-7; no firm D call. Deletions cut 6 bases from V and 10 bases from J, with 13 bases between. CDR1 and CDR2 from the germline V gene are DFQATT and SNEGSKA (reference sequence). This CDR3 contains 10 residues. CDR3 in DNA: TGCAGTGCGGCGGACGTCGGACAGTACTTC. It yields the protein CSAADVGQYF.

This clonotype was recorded at least ten times. The rearrangement joins TRBV6-5 to TRBJ2-4; possible D gene TRBD1, 5 bases. The CDR3 has 16 amino acids. CDR1 and CDR2 from the germline V gene are MNHEY and SVGAGI. Trimming cost V 8 bases and J 1 base, with 18 bases left between them. The CDR3 region is CASQARQDNAKNIQYF. The CDR3 region has the DNA TGTGCCAGCCAGGCCCGGCAGGACAACGCCAAAAACATTCAGTACTTC.

This clonotype was observed at least ten times. V gene TRBV19 combines with J gene TRBJ2-1; no firm D call. V lost 7 bases to trimming and J lost 9 bases, with 10 bases between them. This CDR3 spans 11 amino acids. Germline V gene data show CDR1 as LNHDA and CDR2 as SQIVND (reference sequence). The DNA of the CDR3 is TGTGCCAGTACCATGGGCGGTGAGCAGTTCTTC. This gives the protein CASTMGGEQFF. Together with reference TRBV19 and TRBJ2-1, the CDR3 gives the full variable domain: DGGITQSPKYLFRKEGQNVTLSCEQNLNHDAMYWYRQDPGQGLRLIYYSQIVNDFQKGDIAEGYSVSREKKESFPLTVTSAQKNPTAFYLCASTMGGEQFFGPGTRLTVL.

This clonotype was detected a few times. The V and J genes are TRBV5-1 and TRBJ1-4; perhaps TRBD1 as D (6 bases). V was shortened by 3 bases and J by 8 bases, with 14 bases between the two germline ends. From germline, CDR1 is SGHRS and CDR2 YFSETQ. CDR3 length equals 14 residues. CDR3 protein: CASSYRAGEEKLFF. CDR3 nucleotide sequence: TGCGCCAGCAGCTACAGGGCGGGAGAAGAAAAACTGTTTTTT.